This T cell receptor (beta chain) was captured by sequencing in a study of blood T cell repertoires in COVID-19. After removal of 6 bases from V and 0 bases from J, the junction contained 5 bases not matched to a gene. CDR1 and CDR2 (germline): SGHTA, FQGNSA. This CDR3 comprises 14 residues. Using immunoSEQ multiplex PCR, the repertoire was profiled, and TCRdb retains in-frame clones only, with some absent. The sample lists about 62,000 clones, 70% to 90% occurring once. Sequenced input: peripheral blood. The source of this sequence is a woman over 75 with acute or convalescent COVID-19. The V call is TRBV7-2, the J call TRBJ2-7; TRBD2 matches at 7 bases. CDR3 sequence reads: CASRGREPSYEQYF. The CDR3, as DNA: TGTGCCAGCAGGGGGCGGGAGCCCTCCTACGAGCAGTACTTC.